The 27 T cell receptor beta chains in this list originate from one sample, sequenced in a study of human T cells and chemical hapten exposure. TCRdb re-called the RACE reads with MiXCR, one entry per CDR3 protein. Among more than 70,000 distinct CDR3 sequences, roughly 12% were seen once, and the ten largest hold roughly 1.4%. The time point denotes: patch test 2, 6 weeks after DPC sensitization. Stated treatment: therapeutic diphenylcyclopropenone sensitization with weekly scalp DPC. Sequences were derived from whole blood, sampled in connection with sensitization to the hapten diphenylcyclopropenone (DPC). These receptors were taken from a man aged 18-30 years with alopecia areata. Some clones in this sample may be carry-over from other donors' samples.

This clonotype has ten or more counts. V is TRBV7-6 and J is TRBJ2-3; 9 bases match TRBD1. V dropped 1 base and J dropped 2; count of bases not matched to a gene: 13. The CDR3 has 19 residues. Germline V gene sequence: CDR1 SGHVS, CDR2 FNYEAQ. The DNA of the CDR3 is TGTGCCAGCAGCTTAGGGGGATCCGGGACAGGGTCCCACACAGATACGCAGTATTTT. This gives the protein CASSLGGSGTGSHTDTQYF.

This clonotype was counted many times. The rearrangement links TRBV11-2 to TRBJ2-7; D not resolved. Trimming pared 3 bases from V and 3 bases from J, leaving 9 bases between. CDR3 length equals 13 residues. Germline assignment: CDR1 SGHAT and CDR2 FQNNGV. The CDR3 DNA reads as TGTGCCAGCAGCTTGGGCGGTTTCTACGAGCAGTACTTC. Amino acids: CASSLGGFYEQYF.

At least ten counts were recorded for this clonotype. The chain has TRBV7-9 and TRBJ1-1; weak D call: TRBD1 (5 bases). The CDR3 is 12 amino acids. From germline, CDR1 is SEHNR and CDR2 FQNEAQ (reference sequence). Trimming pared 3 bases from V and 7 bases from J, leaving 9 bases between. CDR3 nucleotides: TGTGCCAGCAGCTTGGGGGGGAGTGAAGCTTTCTTT. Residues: CASSLGGSEAFF.

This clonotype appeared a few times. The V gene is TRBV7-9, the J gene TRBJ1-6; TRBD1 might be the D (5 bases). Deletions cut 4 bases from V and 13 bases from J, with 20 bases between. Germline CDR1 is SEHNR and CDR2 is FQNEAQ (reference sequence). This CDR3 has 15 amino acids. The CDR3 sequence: CASSSLGVSVLPLHF. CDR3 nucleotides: TGTGCCAGCAGCTCTTTAGGGGTATCGGTTTTGCCCCTCCACTTT.

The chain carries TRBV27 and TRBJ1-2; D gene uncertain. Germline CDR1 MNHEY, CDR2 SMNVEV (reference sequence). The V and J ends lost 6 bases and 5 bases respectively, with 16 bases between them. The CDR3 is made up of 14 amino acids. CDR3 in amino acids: CASSVGPSKYGYTF. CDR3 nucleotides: TGTGCCAGCAGCGTCGGACCGTCAAAGTATGGCTACACCTTC.

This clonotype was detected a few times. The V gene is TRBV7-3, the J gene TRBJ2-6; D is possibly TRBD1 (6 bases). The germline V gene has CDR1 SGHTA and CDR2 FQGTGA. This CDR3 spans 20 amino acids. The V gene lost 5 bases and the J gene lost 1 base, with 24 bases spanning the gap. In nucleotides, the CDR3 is TGTGCCAGCAGCCTTGACCCACAGGGAAGCCGTAGTTCTGGGGCCAACGTCCTGACTTTC. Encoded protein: CASSLDPQGSRSSGANVLTF.

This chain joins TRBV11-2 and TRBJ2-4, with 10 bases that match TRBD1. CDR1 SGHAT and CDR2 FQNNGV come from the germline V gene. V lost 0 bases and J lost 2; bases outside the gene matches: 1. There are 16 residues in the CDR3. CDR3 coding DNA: TGTGCCAGCAGCTTAGAGGGACAGGGGTCCAAAAACATTCAGTACTTC. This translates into CASSLEGQGSKNIQYF.

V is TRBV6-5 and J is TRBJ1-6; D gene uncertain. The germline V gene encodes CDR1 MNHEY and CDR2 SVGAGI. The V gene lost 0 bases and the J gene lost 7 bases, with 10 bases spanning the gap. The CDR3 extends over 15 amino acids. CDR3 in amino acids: CASSYSRVGNSPLHF. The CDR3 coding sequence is TGTGCCAGCAGTTACTCACGGGTTGGGAATTCACCCCTCCACTTT.

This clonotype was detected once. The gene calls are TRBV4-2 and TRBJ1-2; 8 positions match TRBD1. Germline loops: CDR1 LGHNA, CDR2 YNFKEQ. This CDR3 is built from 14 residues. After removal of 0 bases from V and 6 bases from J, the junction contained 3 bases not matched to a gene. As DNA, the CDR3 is TGTGCCAGCAGCCAAGAGGGACAGGACCATGGCTACACCTTC. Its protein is CASSQEGQDHGYTF.

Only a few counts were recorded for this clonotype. This CDR3 is CASSLTSHGYTF. The CDR3 bases are TGTGCCAGCAGCCTCACCAGCCATGGCTACACCTTC. The chain combines TRBV14 with TRBJ1-2; the D is unclear. The CDR3 has 12 amino acids. V was trimmed by 4 bases and J by 6 bases, leaving 9 bases between them. Germline CDR1 is SGHDN and CDR2 is FVKESK.

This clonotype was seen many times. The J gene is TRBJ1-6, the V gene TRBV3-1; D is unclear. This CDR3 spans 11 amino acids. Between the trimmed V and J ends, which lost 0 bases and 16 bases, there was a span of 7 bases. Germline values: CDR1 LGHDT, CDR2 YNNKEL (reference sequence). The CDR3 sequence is CASSQERALHF. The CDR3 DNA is TGTGCCAGCAGCCAAGAGCGGGCTCTCCACTTT. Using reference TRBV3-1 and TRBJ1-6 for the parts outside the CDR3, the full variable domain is DTAVSQTPKYLVTQMGNDKSIKCEQNLGHDTMYWYKQDSKKFLKIMFSYNNKELIINETVPNRFSPKSPDKAHLNLHINSLELGDSAVYFCASSQERALHFGNGTRLTVT.

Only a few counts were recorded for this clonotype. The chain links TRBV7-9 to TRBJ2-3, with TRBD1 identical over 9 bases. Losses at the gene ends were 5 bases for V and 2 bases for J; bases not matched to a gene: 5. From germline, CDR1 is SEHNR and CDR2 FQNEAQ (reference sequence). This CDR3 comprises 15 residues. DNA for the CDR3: TGTGCCAGCAGCAAAACAGGGGGCTCCACAGATACGCAGTATTTT. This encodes CASSKTGGSTDTQYF. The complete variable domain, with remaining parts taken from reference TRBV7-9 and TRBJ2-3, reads DTGVSQNPRHKITKRGQNVTFRCDPISEHNRLYWYRQTLGQGPEFLTYFQNEAQLEKSRLLSDRFSAERPKGSFSTLEIQRTEQGDSAMYLCASSKTGGSTDTQYFGPGTRLTVL.

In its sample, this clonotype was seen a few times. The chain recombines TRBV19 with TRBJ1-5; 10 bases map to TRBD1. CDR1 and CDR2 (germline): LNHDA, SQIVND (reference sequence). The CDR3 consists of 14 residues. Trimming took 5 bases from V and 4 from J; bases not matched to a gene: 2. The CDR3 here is CASSWGQGNQPQHF. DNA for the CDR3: TGTGCCAGTAGTTGGGGACAGGGGAATCAGCCCCAGCATTTT.

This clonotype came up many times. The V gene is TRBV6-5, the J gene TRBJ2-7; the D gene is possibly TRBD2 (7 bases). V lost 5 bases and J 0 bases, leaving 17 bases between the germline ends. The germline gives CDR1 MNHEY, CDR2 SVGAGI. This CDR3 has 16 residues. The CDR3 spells CASSRGRGARSYEQYF. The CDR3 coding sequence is TGTGCCAGCAGTAGAGGACGGGGGGCCCGCTCCTACGAGCAGTACTTC.

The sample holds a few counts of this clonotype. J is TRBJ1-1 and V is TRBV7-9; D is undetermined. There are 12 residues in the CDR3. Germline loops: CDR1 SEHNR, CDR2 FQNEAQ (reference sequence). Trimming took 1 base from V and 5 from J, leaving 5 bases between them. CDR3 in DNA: TGTGCCAGCAGCTTAGAGGCAACTGAAGCTTTCTTT. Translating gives CASSLEATEAFF.

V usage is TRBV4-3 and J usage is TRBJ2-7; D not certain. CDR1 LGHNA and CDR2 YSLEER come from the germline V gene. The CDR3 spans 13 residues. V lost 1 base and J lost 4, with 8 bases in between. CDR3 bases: TGCGCCAGCAGCCAAGTGAAAGGGTACGAGCAGTACTTC. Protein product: CASSQVKGYEQYF.

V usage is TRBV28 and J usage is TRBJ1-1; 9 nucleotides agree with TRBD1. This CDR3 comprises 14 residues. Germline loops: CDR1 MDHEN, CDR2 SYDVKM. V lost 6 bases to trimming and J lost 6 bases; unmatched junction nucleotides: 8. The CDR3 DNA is TGTGCCAGCAGCCGCTTAGACAGGGGGTCTGAAGCTTTCTTT. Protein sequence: CASSRLDRGSEAFF. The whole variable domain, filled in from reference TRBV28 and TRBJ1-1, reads DVKVTQSSRYLVKRTGEKVFLECVQDMDHENMFWYRQDPGLGLRLIYFSYDVKMKEKGDIPEGYSVSREKKERFSLILESASTNQTSMYLCASSRLDRGSEAFFGQGTRLTVV.

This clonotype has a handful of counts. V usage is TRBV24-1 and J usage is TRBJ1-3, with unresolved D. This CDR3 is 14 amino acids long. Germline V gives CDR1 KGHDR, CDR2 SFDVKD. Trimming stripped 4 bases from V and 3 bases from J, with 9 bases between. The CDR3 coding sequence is TGTGCCACCAGTGACCCCTATGATGGAAACACCATATATTTT. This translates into CATSDPYDGNTIYF.

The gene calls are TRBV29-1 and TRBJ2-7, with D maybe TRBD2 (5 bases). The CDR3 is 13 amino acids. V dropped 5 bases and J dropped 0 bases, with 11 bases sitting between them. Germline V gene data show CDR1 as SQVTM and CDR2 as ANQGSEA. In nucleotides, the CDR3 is TGCAGCGTTCCCGGGGAGAGCTCCTACGAGCAGTACTTC. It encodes CSVPGESSYEQYF.

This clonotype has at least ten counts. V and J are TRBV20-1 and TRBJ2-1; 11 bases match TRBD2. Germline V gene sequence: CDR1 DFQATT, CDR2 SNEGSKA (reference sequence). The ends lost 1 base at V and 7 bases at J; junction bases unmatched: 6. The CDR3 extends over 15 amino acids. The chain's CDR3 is CSARVRLAGGNEQFF. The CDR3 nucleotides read TGCAGTGCTAGAGTTCGCCTAGCGGGGGGTAATGAGCAGTTCTTC.

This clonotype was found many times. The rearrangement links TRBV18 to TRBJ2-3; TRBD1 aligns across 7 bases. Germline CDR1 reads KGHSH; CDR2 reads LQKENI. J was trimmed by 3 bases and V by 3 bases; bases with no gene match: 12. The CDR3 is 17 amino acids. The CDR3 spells CASSPERGHFPTDTQYF. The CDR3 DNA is TGTGCCAGCTCACCGGAGAGGGGGCATTTTCCGACAGATACGCAGTATTTT.

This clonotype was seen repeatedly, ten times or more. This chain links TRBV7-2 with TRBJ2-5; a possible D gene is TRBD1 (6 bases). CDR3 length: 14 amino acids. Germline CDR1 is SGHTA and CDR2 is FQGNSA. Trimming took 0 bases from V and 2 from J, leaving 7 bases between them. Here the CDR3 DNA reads TGTGCCAGCAGCTTAGCTGGACAGCAAGAGACCCAGTACTTC. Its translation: CASSLAGQQETQYF.

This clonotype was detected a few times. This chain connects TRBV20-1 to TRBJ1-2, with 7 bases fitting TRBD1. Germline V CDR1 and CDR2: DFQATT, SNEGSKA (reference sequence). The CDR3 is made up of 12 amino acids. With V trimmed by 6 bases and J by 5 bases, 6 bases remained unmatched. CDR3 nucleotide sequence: TGCAGTGCCACACAGGGGTTTTATGGCTACACCTTC. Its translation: CSATQGFYGYTF.

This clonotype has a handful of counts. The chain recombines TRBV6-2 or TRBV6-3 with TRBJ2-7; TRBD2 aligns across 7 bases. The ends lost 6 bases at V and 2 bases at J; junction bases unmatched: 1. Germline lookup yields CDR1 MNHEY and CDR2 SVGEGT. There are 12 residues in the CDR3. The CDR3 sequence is CASSRGAYEQYV. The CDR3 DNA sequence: TGTGCCAGCAGCCGGGGGGCCTACGAGCAGTACGTC.

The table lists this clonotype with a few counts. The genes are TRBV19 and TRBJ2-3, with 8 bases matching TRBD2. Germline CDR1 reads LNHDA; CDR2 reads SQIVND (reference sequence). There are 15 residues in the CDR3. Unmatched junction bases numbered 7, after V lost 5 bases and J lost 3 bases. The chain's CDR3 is CASSPARGGTDTQYF. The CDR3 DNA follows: TGTGCCAGTAGTCCCGCCCGGGGGGGAACAGATACGCAGTATTTT.

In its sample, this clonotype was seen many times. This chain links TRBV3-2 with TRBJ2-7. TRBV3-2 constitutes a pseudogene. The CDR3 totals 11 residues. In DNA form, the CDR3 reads TGTGCCAGCAGCCCGCTTTACGAGCAGTACTTC. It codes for CASSPLYEQYF.

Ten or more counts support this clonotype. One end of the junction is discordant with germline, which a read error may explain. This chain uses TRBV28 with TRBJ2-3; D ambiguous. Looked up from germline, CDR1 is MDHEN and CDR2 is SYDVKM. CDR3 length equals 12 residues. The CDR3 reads CASSSGTDTQYF. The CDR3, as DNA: TGTGCCAGCAGCTCGGGCACGGATACGCAGTATTTT.